The 9 T cell receptor beta chains given below trace back to one sample, sequenced in a study of a mutant IDH1 vaccine in newly diagnosed glioma (dated by TCRdb to 2020 to 2023). This specimen's time point label, interpreted: week 11, during vaccination. Each vaccine dose, consisting of 300 ug of a 20-mer mutant IDH1 peptide in Montanide, was administered subcutaneously with topical imiquimod. Their cognate antigens are unknown. Libraries were constructed by the immunoSEQ multiplex PCR assay. Held by TCRdb, this immuneACCESS table contains in-frame sequences only and omits some clones. Under half of the omission traces to an unresolved V gene where checked; the cause of the rest is unknown. The sample table shows tens of thousands of clones, and about four fifths are seen once. Of the sample, roughly 9% falls within the top ten clones. Source: PBMCs, taken from a glioma patient whose treatment included an IDH1 peptide vaccine. These TCRs come from a woman aged 45-65 years with glioma.

CDR3 sequence: CASSLNTDTQYF. CDR3 DNA sequence: TGTGCCAGCAGCTTAAACACAGATACGCAGTATTTT. This chain connects TRBV5-6 to TRBJ2-3; D is undetermined. The CDR3 extends over 12 amino acids. CDR1 and CDR2 from the germline V gene are SGHDT and YYEEEE. Trimming took 2 bases from V and 2 from J, leaving 3 bases between them.

This clone was counted a few times. This chain joins TRBV5-4 and TRBJ2-7; 9 positions match TRBD1. The germline V gene has CDR1 SGHNT and CDR2 YYREEE (reference sequence). This CDR3 comprises 15 residues. J lost 4 bases, V lost 3 bases, and 8 bases had no gene match. CDR3 bases: TGTGCCAGCAGCTCCCCGGGACAGGGATTTTACGAGCAGTACTTC. This gives the protein CASSSPGQGFYEQYF.

J is TRBJ2-6 and V is TRBV14; D is unclear. The V gene lost 4 bases and the J gene lost 0 bases, with 13 bases spanning the gap. Per germline, CDR1 SGHDN and CDR2 FVKESK. The CDR3 covers 17 residues. CDR3 region: CASSRRKDLSGANVLTF. CDR3 DNA sequence: TGTGCCAGCAGCCGCCGAAAGGACCTCTCTGGGGCCAACGTCCTGACTTTC.

This sequence joins TRBV7-2 and TRBJ2-2; 7 positions match TRBD1. Germline-derived CDR1 and CDR2 are SGHTA and FQGNSA. This CDR3 spans 14 amino acids. Trimming took 9 bases from V and 0 from J; bases not matched to a gene: 4. The CDR3 reads CARGGTANTGELFF. Written as DNA, the CDR3 is TGTGCCAGAGGGGGCACCGCGAACACCGGGGAGCTGTTTTTT.

This clone was counted only a few times. V usage is TRBV5-6 and J usage is TRBJ1-1; D perhaps matches TRBD1 (6 bases). This CDR3 comprises 14 residues. The V gene lost 2 bases and the J gene lost 1 base, with 9 bases spanning the gap. Germline V gene lookup returns CDR1 SGHDT and CDR2 YYEEEE. CDR3: CASSFDRRNTEAFF. The CDR3 coding sequence is TGTGCCAGCAGCTTTGACAGGCGGAACACTGAAGCTTTCTTT.

Turning to this clone: A read error may account for a junction end that differs from germline. The rearrangement links TRBV6-1 to TRBJ2-3; TRBD2 matches at 15 bases. The CDR3 is 18 residues long. The germline V gene has CDR1 MNHNS and CDR2 SASEGT. This chain's CDR3 is CASREGLAGGLFPDTQYF. The DNA for the CDR3 is TGTGCCAGCAGGGAAGGACTAGCGGGGGGGCTCTTTCCAGATACGCAGTATTTT.

Here the CDR3 DNA reads TGCGCCAGCAGCCAAGAATGGGACAGAAGGTATAGCAATCAGCCCCAGCATTTT. Translated: CASSQEWDRRYSNQPQHF. The V and J genes are TRBV4-1 and TRBJ1-5; 7 bases align to TRBD1. This CDR3 has 18 amino acids. V lost 0 bases and J lost 0; bases outside the gene matches: 8. Looked up from germline, CDR1 is MGHRA and CDR2 is YSYEKL.

V and J are TRBV5-1 and TRBJ2-2, with TRBD1 matching 7 bases. The CDR3 runs 15 residues. Per the germline V gene, CDR1 is SGHRS and CDR2 is YFSETQ. The J segment lost 2 bases and the V segment lost 4 bases, leaving 5 bases of the junction unmatched. The CDR3 bases are TGCGCCAGCAGCCCAAACAGGGGCAACACCGGGGAGCTGTTTTTT. It translates to CASSPNRGNTGELFF.

The chain is built from TRBV7-9 and TRBJ2-6; possibly TRBD2 for D (5 bases). Germline V gives CDR1 SEHNR, CDR2 FQNEAQ (reference sequence). Trimming removed 7 bases from V and 2 bases from J, with 18 bases in between. CDR3 length: 17 amino acids. The CDR3 nucleotides read TGTGCCAGCAACCCATCGCCGGGGAATGCTGGGGCCAACGTCCTGACTTTC. It codes for CASNPSPGNAGANVLTF.